The next 23 T cell receptor beta chains were all read from a single sample in a study of long-term antiretroviral therapy in people with HIV. At survey level, the immunoSEQ assay was run in its v3.0 version. Only in-frame clones appear in the TCRdb table, and some are missing; sequencing was by immunoSEQ multiplex PCR. The data contain approximately 18,000 clones, roughly 92% of them seen just once; the ten biggest clones take up 10% to 15%. Here the sequenced sample was unsorted PBMCs, taken 0.6 years after starting antiretroviral therapy. The receptors shown here come from a woman between 40 and 50 years old with HIV.

The genes are TRBV6-5 and TRBJ2-5; tentatively, D is TRBD2 (5 bases). CDR1 MNHEY and CDR2 SVGAGI come from the germline V gene. The CDR3 covers 15 residues. The V and J ends lost 5 bases and 3 bases respectively, with 16 bases between them. The CDR3 protein is CASSPTGKLKETQYF. The CDR3 DNA follows: TGTGCCAGCAGTCCCACCGGGAAACTCAAAGAGACCCAGTACTTC.

V is TRBV6-5 and J is TRBJ1-1; no reliable D call. This CDR3 contains 11 residues. Germline V gives CDR1 MNHEY, CDR2 SVGAGI. V lost 0 bases and J lost 14, with 10 bases in between. The CDR3 region is CASSYSSTSFF. DNA for the CDR3: TGTGCCAGCAGTTACTCGTCGACATCCTTCTTT.

The J gene is TRBJ2-7, the V gene TRBV6-5, with 8 bases that match TRBD1. The junction had 14 bases not matched to a gene; V was cut back by 7 bases and J by 6 bases. The CDR3 has 15 amino acids. Germline CDR1 is MNHEY and CDR2 is SVGAGI. The CDR3 bases are TGTGCCAGCAATAAAGGACAGGGACCGTTTTCCGAGCAGTACTTC. Translating it yields CASNKGQGPFSEQYF.

The rearrangement joins TRBV21-1 to TRBJ2-7. TRBV21-1 is a pseudogene locus. This CDR3 is built from 19 residues. CDR3 region: CASSKGPPGDAANPYEQYF. In DNA, the CDR3 is TGTGCCAGCAGCAAGGGGCCCCCTGGGGACGCCGCAAACCCCTACGAGCAGTACTTC.

The rearrangement uses TRBV6-6 and TRBJ1-4; D call uncertain. Trimming removed 11 bases at V and 5 bases at J, with 18 bases between. The length of the CDR3 is 14 residues. Germline lookup yields CDR1 MNHNY and CDR2 SVGAGI (reference sequence). The CDR3 DNA reads as TGTGCCGTCACACGGGCGCCGGCCAATGAAAAACTGTTTTTT. Translation: CAVTRAPANEKLFF.

V and J are TRBV7-9 and TRBJ1-3; TRBD1 matches at 8 bases. Germline CDR1 SEHNR, CDR2 FQNEAQ (reference sequence). V was pared by 5 bases and J by 4 bases, with 7 bases of the junction left unmatched. This CDR3 contains 15 residues. The CDR3 coding sequence is TGTGCCAGCAGCCCCCAGGGGGCGCACGGAAACACCATATATTTT. It is translated as CASSPQGAHGNTIYF.

The chain couples TRBV6-5 to TRBJ1-1; TRBD1 matches at 10 bases. The CDR3 has 15 amino acids. From germline, CDR1 is MNHEY and CDR2 SVGAGI. The trim removed 3 bases at V and 7 bases at J, leaving 8 bases unmatched. CDR3 nucleotide sequence: TGTGCCAGCAGTTATTCACCGGGACAGGGGCTTGAAGCTTTCTTT. Encoded protein: CASSYSPGQGLEAFF.

The chain recombines TRBV27 with TRBJ1-4; D is perhaps TRBD1 (6 bases). Germline V gene lookup returns CDR1 MNHEY and CDR2 SMNVEV (reference sequence). The CDR3 extends over 16 amino acids. V was pared by 3 bases and J by 4 bases, with 15 bases between. The CDR3 here is CASSFWGAGLNEKLFF. CDR3 bases: TGTGCCAGCAGTTTTTGGGGGGCAGGGCTTAATGAAAAACTGTTTTTT.

The V call is TRBV11-2, the J call TRBJ2-3; D call uncertain. Trimming removed 4 bases from V and 5 bases from J, with 13 bases in between. The length of the CDR3 is 14 residues. The germline CDR1 and CDR2 sequences are SGHAT and FQNNGV. CDR3 coding DNA: TGTGCCAGCAGCTCTACAACTGCGTTAGATACGCAGTATTTT. Translation gives CASSSTTALDTQYF.

This clone came up a few times. A junction boundary mismatches the germline segment, possibly from a read error. The J gene is TRBJ2-7, the V gene TRBV6-5; D is undetermined. Per germline, CDR1 MNHEY and CDR2 SVGAGI. The CDR3 length is 12 residues. This chain's CDR3 is CAISGGLGEQYF. The CDR3 nucleotides read TGTGCCATCAGTGGTGGCCTCGGCGAGCAGTACTTC.

This clone was counted a single time. The rearrangement links TRBV2 to TRBJ1-1, with a weak D call TRBD1 (5 bases). This CDR3 comprises 15 residues. CDR1 and CDR2 (germline): SNHLY, FYNNEI. V dropped 4 bases and J dropped 0 bases, with 12 bases sitting between them. The CDR3 DNA sequence: TGTGCCAGCAGTGTCCAGGGAAGGATGAACACTGAAGCTTTCTTT. Protein: CASSVQGRMNTEAFF.

The chain carries TRBV5-4 and TRBJ1-1; D is unresolved. The CDR3 is made up of 14 amino acids. The V end was cut by 0 bases, the J end by 7 bases, with 13 bases between. CDR1 is SGHNT, CDR2 YYREEE, per germline (reference sequence). In DNA, the CDR3 is TGTGCCAGCAGCTTGGGCCCCCGACACCTTGAAGCTTTCTTT. It yields the protein CASSLGPRHLEAFF.

The V gene is TRBV5-1, the J gene TRBJ2-5; 7 bases match TRBD2. Germline V gives CDR1 SGHRS, CDR2 YFSETQ. The V and J ends lost 4 bases and 4 bases, in that order; junction bases with no gene match: 7. This CDR3 spans 14 amino acids. CDR3 amino acids: CASSPRLAGETQYF. CDR3 bases: TGCGCCAGCAGCCCAAGACTAGCCGGAGAGACCCAGTACTTC.

This clone was seen only a few times. V is TRBV7-9 and J is TRBJ1-5; a possible D gene is TRBD1 (5 bases). CDR1 and CDR2 (germline): SEHNR, FQNEAQ (reference sequence). The CDR3 covers 12 residues. The V end was cut by 1 base, the J end by 7 bases, with 5 bases between. The CDR3 nucleotides are TGTGCCAGCAGCTTAGGGACACAGCCCCAGCATTTT. It encodes CASSLGTQPQHF.

V gene TRBV27 combines with J gene TRBJ2-7; the D call may be TRBD1 or TRBD2 (5 bases each). The ends were cut back, 5 bases at V and 0 bases at J, with 14 bases in the middle. This CDR3 spans 15 amino acids. Germline CDR1 is MNHEY and CDR2 is SMNVEV (reference sequence). The CDR3 loop reads CASSGDGRGSYEQYF. The CDR3 DNA follows: TGTGCCAGCAGTGGGGACGGTAGGGGCTCCTACGAGCAGTACTTC.

The chain recombines TRBV6-5 with TRBJ1-6; the match to TRBD1 covers 7 bases. Per the germline V gene, CDR1 is MNHEY and CDR2 is SVGAGI. The CDR3 is 15 amino acids. V gave up 4 bases and J gave up 10 bases; unmatched junction bases: 10. CDR3 sequence (DNA): TGTGCCAGCAGTTCCACCGGGACAGCAAGCTCACCCCTCCACTTT. Amino acid sequence: CASSSTGTASSPLHF.

The chain couples TRBV27 to TRBJ1-6, with D perhaps matching TRBD1 (6 bases). Germline loops: CDR1 MNHEY, CDR2 SMNVEV (reference sequence). The CDR3 runs 17 residues. V lost 6 bases, J lost 7 bases, and 22 bases lay in between. CDR3 loop: CASSRLETGPGNSPLHF. The CDR3 DNA reads as TGTGCCAGCAGCCGATTGGAGACAGGCCCGGGGAATTCACCCCTCCACTTT.

The gene calls are TRBV5-5 and TRBJ2-7; D possibly corresponds to TRBD1 (7 bases). Germline CDR1 SGHKS, CDR2 YYEKEE (reference sequence). CDR3 length equals 13 residues. Trimming took 7 bases from V and 3 from J, leaving 14 bases between them. The CDR3 nucleotides read TGTGCCAGCGAGGAGGGGGCAAACTACGAGCAGTACTTC. It translates to CASEEGANYEQYF.

The chain couples TRBV7-9 to TRBJ2-1, with 11 bases fitting TRBD1. The CDR3 extends over 15 amino acids. V was clipped by 4 bases and J by 3 bases; unmatched bases: 2. Per germline, CDR1 SEHNR and CDR2 FQNEAQ (reference sequence). CDR3 protein: CASSSGQGDYNEQFF. CDR3 in DNA: TGTGCCAGCAGCTCGGGACAGGGGGACTACAATGAGCAGTTCTTC.

The chain couples TRBV9 to TRBJ2-7, with 10 positions matching TRBD1. Germline values: CDR1 SGDLS, CDR2 YYNGEE. V trimming: 3 bases; J trimming: 3 bases; junction bases outside the gene matches: 6. This CDR3 comprises 15 residues. CDR3 amino acids: CASSARQGAIYEQYF. The DNA for the CDR3 is TGTGCCAGCAGCGCCCGACAGGGGGCCATCTACGAGCAGTACTTC. Variable domain in full (rest from reference TRBV9 and TRBJ2-7): DSGVTQTPKHLITATGQRVTLRCSPRSGDLSVYWYQQSLDQGLQFLIQYYNGEERAKGNILERFSAQQFPDLHSELNLSSLELGDSALYFCASSARQGAIYEQYFGPGTRLTVT.

This chain connects TRBV19 to TRBJ1-2; 12 bases map to TRBD1. In germline, CDR1 is LNHDA, CDR2 SQIVND (reference sequence). V was pared by 2 bases and J by 8 bases, with 3 bases of the junction left unmatched. This CDR3 has 14 residues. The chain's CDR3 is CASSITGTGGGYTF. As DNA, the CDR3 is TGTGCCAGTAGTATAACCGGGACAGGGGGCGGCTACACCTTC.

The J gene is TRBJ1-1, the V gene TRBV27; D perhaps matches TRBD1 (6 bases). The V end was cut by 1 base, the J end by 5 bases, with 17 bases between. Germline loops: CDR1 MNHEY, CDR2 SMNVEV (reference sequence). The CDR3 contains 16 residues. CDR3 amino acids: CASSLWSPGGKTEAFF. CDR3 in DNA: TGTGCCAGCAGTTTATGGTCGCCCGGGGGCAAAACTGAAGCTTTCTTT.

J is TRBJ1-2 and V is TRBV29-1; D may be TRBD1 (5 bases). Trimming removed 5 bases from V and 6 bases from J, with 16 bases in between. This CDR3 has 13 amino acids. Germline V gene data show CDR1 as SQVTM and CDR2 as ANQGSEA. The CDR3 spells CSVPWGNGDGYTF. CDR3 DNA sequence: TGCAGCGTTCCTTGGGGGAACGGAGATGGCTACACCTTC. The variable domain in full, with the rest retrieved from reference TRBV29-1 and TRBJ1-2, is SAVISQKPSRDICQRGTSLTIQCQVDSQVTMMFWYRQQPGQSLTLIATANQGSEATYESGFVIDKFPISRPNLTFSTLTVSNMSPEDSSIYLCSVPWGNGDGYTFGSGTRLTVV.